One and the same sample provided the 11 T cell receptor beta chains below, sequenced in a study of identical twins. TCRdb re-derived calls from the 5' RACE reads in MiXCR, one entry per CDR3 protein. The sample includes some 97,000 distinct CDR3 sequences, just under 6% of them seen just once. Sample: memory T cells sorted from blood. The origin of the receptors is a woman in her fifties or sixties in good health.

The table lists this clonotype with a few counts. This chain connects TRBV5-6 to TRBJ2-7, with TRBD2 matching over 12 bases. Looked up from germline, CDR1 is SGHDT and CDR2 is YYEEEE. The CDR3 spans 13 residues. The CDR3 sequence: CASSLGLAGALDV. The CDR3 DNA is TGTGCCAGCAGCTTGGGACTAGCGGGAGCCCTGGACGTC.

J is TRBJ2-3 and V is TRBV20-1; 7 bases fit TRBD1. The germline V gene encodes CDR1 DFQATT and CDR2 SNEGSKA (reference sequence). The CDR3 length is 13 residues. V gave up 4 bases and J gave up 4 bases; unmatched junction bases: 5. In DNA form, the CDR3 reads TGCAGTGCTATCGTCGACAGGGCAGATACGCAGTATTTT. Amino acids: CSAIVDRADTQYF.

This clonotype was found many times. V gene TRBV20-1 combines with J gene TRBJ2-3; no definite D call. The CDR3 consists of 14 residues. Germline CDR1 DFQATT, CDR2 SNEGSKA (reference sequence). The ends were cut back, 1 base at V and 2 bases at J, with 10 bases in the middle. The CDR3 DNA reads TGCAGTGCTAGAGTATCTGGAGCCACAGATACGCAGTATTTT. Translating gives CSARVSGATDTQYF.

Note on this clonotype: A much larger clone lies one base from this, so it may be a read error. The chain is built from TRBV7-8 and TRBJ2-7; D uncertain. The CDR3 is 16 residues long. Germline values: CDR1 SGHVS, CDR2 FQNEAQ. V shed 1 base and J shed 5 bases, with 18 bases lying between them. The CDR3 is CASSLEGLLLRDEQYF. CDR3 DNA sequence: TGTGCCAGCAGCTTAGAAGGGCTACTCCTTAGGGACGAGCAGTACTTC.

The chain carries TRBV12-3 or TRBV12-4 and TRBJ2-3; 10 nucleotides agree with TRBD2. V trimming: 8 bases; J trimming: 5 bases; junction bases outside the gene matches: 7. CDR3 size: 14 residues. The CDR3 sequence is CASLNSGRKDTQYF. CDR3 DNA sequence: TGTGCCAGCTTAAATAGCGGGAGGAAAGATACGCAGTATTTT.

This clonotype was seen ten or more times. The rearrangement links TRBV5-1 to TRBJ2-2, with 10 bases aligning to TRBD2. The CDR3 is 14 amino acids. Germline CDR1 reads SGHRS; CDR2 reads YFSETQ. J gave up 5 bases and V 4 bases, and 2 bases lay outside the gene matches. This CDR3 reads CASSGSGRTGELFF. The CDR3 DNA follows: TGCGCCAGCAGCGGTAGCGGGAGGACCGGGGAGCTGTTTTTT.

V usage is TRBV20-1 and J usage is TRBJ2-2; D is perhaps TRBD2 (5 bases). The CDR3 is 16 residues long. Trimming took off 0 bases at V and 6 bases at J, with 17 bases between the two ends. The germline V gene has CDR1 DFQATT and CDR2 SNEGSKA (reference sequence). CDR3 sequence: CSARDHRVASAGELFF. In DNA form, the CDR3 reads TGCAGTGCTAGAGATCATAGGGTAGCGTCAGCCGGGGAGCTGTTTTTT.

There are many counts of this clonotype. This rearrangement joins TRBV2 to TRBJ2-5; 8 bases match TRBD2. The CDR3 consists of 15 residues. Trimming at V came to 7 bases and at J to 1 base, leaving 8 bases not matched to a gene. Germline CDR1 is SNHLY and CDR2 is FYNNEI. The CDR3 here is CASKEASGLQETQYF. The CDR3 nucleotides read TGTGCCAGCAAGGAGGCTAGCGGGCTCCAAGAGACCCAGTACTTC.

As for this clonotype: This may be a read error: a much more frequent sequence differs by one nucleotide. The chain recombines TRBV21-1 with TRBJ1-3; the table names TRBD1, a call not compared with the DNA. TRBV21-1 is noted as a pseudogene. The CDR3 has 17 residues. The CDR3 sequence: CASSKDRRTPRGHTIYF. In DNA form, the CDR3 reads TGTGCCAGCAGCAAAGATCGCCGGACCCCCCGGGGACACACCATATATTTT.

This clonotype appeared many times. The chain carries TRBV5-1 and TRBJ2-3; 8 nucleotides line up with TRBD1. The CDR3 spans 15 residues. Germline V gives CDR1 SGHRS, CDR2 YFSETQ. Unmatched junction bases numbered 5, after V lost 2 bases and J lost 3 bases. CDR3 in amino acids: CASSFRTGSTDTQYF. CDR3 DNA: TGCGCCAGCAGCTTTCGGACAGGGTCGACAGATACGCAGTATTTT.

This chain joins TRBV19 and TRBJ1-2, with a weak D call TRBD1 (6 bases). This CDR3 has 13 residues. The germline V gene encodes CDR1 LNHDA and CDR2 SQIVND (reference sequence). Trimming shortened V by 4 bases and J by 4 bases, and 10 bases separated the two germline ends. The CDR3 is CASSTTGAYGYTF. CDR3 in DNA: TGTGCCAGTAGTACGACAGGAGCCTATGGCTACACCTTC.